Each of the 27 T cell receptor beta chains below was sequenced from the same sample in a study of CD8 T cells in ankylosing spondylitis. TCRdb re-derived calls from the 5' RACE reads in MiXCR, one entry per CDR3 protein. The table includes fewer than 750,000 distinct CDR3 sequences, roughly 19% detected once. Study-level points and caveats: What seemed typical of ankylosing spondylitis blood was a TCR beta motif built from roughly eight highly homologous variants.

No antigens are known for them. Sequencing input: blood, either unsorted or a sorted T cell fraction (not recorded which). The source is a male donor with ankylosing spondylitis.

The genes are TRBV6-1 and TRBJ1-2; the match to TRBD1 covers 7 bases. Germline V gives CDR1 MNHNS, CDR2 SASEGT. The ends lost 5 bases at V and 8 bases at J; junction bases unmatched: 14. This CDR3 has 15 amino acids. The CDR3 region has the DNA TGTGCCAGCAGTAGACAGGGAACGGGGATTGGGGGCTACACCTTC. This encodes CASSRQGTGIGGYTF.

Written as DNA, the CDR3 is TGTGCCAGCAGTTCCTACAGGGACCCCATCTCCTACAATGAGCAGTTCTTC. Its translation is CASSSYRDPISYNEQFF. The chain links TRBV28 to TRBJ2-1, with a weak D call TRBD1 (6 bases). The length of the CDR3 is 17 residues. CDR1 and CDR2 (germline): MDHEN, SYDVKM. V lost 4 bases to trimming and J lost 0 bases, with 16 bases between them.

This clonotype was seen a handful of times. This chain uses TRBV4-1 with TRBJ2-5, with D maybe TRBD2 (5 bases). Trimming left V 1 base short and J 5 bases short, with 11 bases between. Germline lookup yields CDR1 MGHRA and CDR2 YSYEKL. This CDR3 region has 14 residues. In DNA, the CDR3 is TGCGCCAGCAGCCAAGTAGGTGGGAGCGAGACCCAGTACTTC. This translates into CASSQVGGSETQYF.

V and J are TRBV20-1 and TRBJ2-7, with D uncertain. V dropped 4 bases and J dropped 4 bases, with 17 bases sitting between them. The CDR3 contains 14 residues. Looked up from germline, CDR1 is DFQATT and CDR2 is SNEGSKA (reference sequence). CDR3 sequence reads: CSAMLASPPYEQYF. The CDR3 DNA reads TGCAGTGCTATGTTGGCCAGCCCCCCGTACGAGCAGTACTTC.

The chain uses TRBV28 and TRBJ2-1, with 8 bases lining up with TRBD2. The CDR3 extends over 14 amino acids. Germline values: CDR1 MDHEN, CDR2 SYDVKM. The junction had 10 bases not matched to a gene; V was cut back by 8 bases and J by 7 bases. DNA for the CDR3: TGTGCCAGCCAAGCGGGAGCGCAGTGGAATGAGCAGTTCTTC. Protein product: CASQAGAQWNEQFF.

This clonotype showed up just a few times. The V and J genes are TRBV12-3 or TRBV12-4 and TRBJ2-7; no reliable D call. V was trimmed by 1 base and J by 6 bases, leaving 7 bases between them. There are 12 residues in the CDR3. CDR3 coding DNA: TGTGCCAGCAGTTTAGTCTTAGGCGAGCAGTACTTC. Translating gives CASSLVLGEQYF.

This chain connects TRBV2 to TRBJ2-2; TRBD1 matches at 12 bases. Germline lookup yields CDR1 SNHLY and CDR2 FYNNEI. V lost 8 bases to trimming and J lost 6 bases; unmatched junction nucleotides: 4. The CDR3 loop spans 14 amino acids. In DNA form, the CDR3 reads TGTGCCAGCTCAGGGACAGGGGGCCCCGGGGAGCTGTTTTTT. This codes for CASSGTGGPGELFF.

This clonotype was counted between two and nine times. The V gene is TRBV7-3, the J gene TRBJ1-4, with D uncertain. Looked up from germline, CDR1 is SGHTA and CDR2 is FQGTGA. Trimming left V 0 bases short and J 3 bases short, with 11 bases between. This CDR3 is 16 amino acids long. The CDR3 loop is CASSLTWGKANEKLFF. The CDR3 nucleotides are TGTGCCAGCAGCTTAACGTGGGGAAAGGCTAATGAAAAACTGTTTTTT.

This clonotype appeared a single time. This chain uses TRBV27 with TRBJ2-6, with D possibly being TRBD2 (6 bases). Per the germline V gene, CDR1 is MNHEY and CDR2 is SMNVEV (reference sequence). V was clipped by 3 bases and J by 0 bases, with 12 bases between them. The CDR3 totals 17 residues. CDR3 DNA: TGTGCCAGCAGTTTCAGTAGCGGCCTCTCTGGGGCCAACGTCCTGACTTTC. It encodes CASSFSSGLSGANVLTF.

The chain joins TRBV12-3 or TRBV12-4 to TRBJ2-7, with 10 bases lining up with TRBD2. V dropped 3 bases and J dropped 3; count of bases not matched to a gene: 5. This CDR3 comprises 15 residues. The CDR3 region is CASSFGLAGDYEQYF. The CDR3 region has the DNA TGTGCCAGCAGTTTTGGGCTAGCGGGAGACTACGAGCAGTACTTC.

The chain joins TRBV11-3 to TRBJ1-1; D gene unclear. The CDR3 is made up of 17 amino acids. Deletions cut 5 bases from V and 1 base from J, with 20 bases between. The V gene's germline CDR1 is SGHNT and CDR2 YENEEA. The CDR3 DNA sequence: TGTGCCAGCAGCCACGCCCCAATATCGTACCAGAACACTGAAGCTTTCTTT. Encoded protein: CASSHAPISYQNTEAFF.

The V gene is TRBV12-3 or TRBV12-4, the J gene TRBJ2-3; 13 bases are shared with TRBD2. This CDR3 contains 17 residues. Losses at the gene ends were 6 bases for V and 4 bases for J; bases not matched to a gene: 10. Here the CDR3 reads CASSIGLAGALPDTQYF. CDR3 coding DNA: TGTGCCAGCAGCATCGGACTAGCGGGAGCTCTCCCAGATACGCAGTATTTT.

Only one count was recorded for this clonotype. The chain joins TRBV5-1 to TRBJ2-5; tentatively, D is TRBD1 (6 bases). V was trimmed by 1 base and J by 4 bases, leaving 14 bases between them. The CDR3 spans 15 residues. CDR1 is SGHRS and CDR2 is YFSETQ in the germline V gene. CDR3 loop: CASSLRLGGTETQYF. Written as DNA, the CDR3 is TGCGCCAGCAGCTTGAGGTTAGGGGGTACAGAGACCCAGTACTTC. Filled out from reference TRBV5-1 and TRBJ2-5, the complete variable domain reads KAGVTQTPRYLIKTRGQQVTLSCSPISGHRSVSWYQQTPGQGLQFLFEYFSETQRNKGNFPGRFSGRQFSNSRSEMNVSTLELGDSALYLCASSLRLGGTETQYFGPGTRLLVL.

CDR3 amino acids: CASSSGLAVTYEQYF. CDR3 coding DNA: TGTGCCAGCAGTTCCGGACTAGCGGTTACCTACGAGCAGTACTTC. The gene calls are TRBV27 and TRBJ2-7, with 10 bases identical to TRBD2. The CDR3 runs 15 residues. Germline V gives CDR1 MNHEY, CDR2 SMNVEV (reference sequence). With V trimmed by 4 bases and J by 2 bases, 5 bases remained unmatched.

The rearrangement links TRBV6-5 to TRBJ2-7; D perhaps matches TRBD1 (5 bases). CDR1 MNHEY and CDR2 SVGAGI come from the germline V gene. V dropped 1 base and J dropped 5 bases, with 15 bases sitting between them. The CDR3 extends over 15 amino acids. CDR3 sequence: CASSYLGTGKHEQYF. Here the CDR3 DNA reads TGTGCCAGCAGTTACTTGGGCACAGGAAAACACGAGCAGTACTTC.

This clonotype was seen at least ten times. The chain couples TRBV12-3 or TRBV12-4 to TRBJ1-1, with D tentatively TRBD1 (5 bases). The V and J ends lost 6 bases and 1 base respectively, with 18 bases between them. The CDR3 extends over 16 amino acids. The CDR3 spells CASRLSTARENTEAFF. In DNA form, the CDR3 reads TGTGCCAGCAGGTTGAGTACGGCCAGGGAGAACACTGAAGCTTTCTTT.

The rearrangement joins TRBV7-2 to TRBJ1-2; perhaps TRBD1 as D (5 bases). The V gene lost 2 bases and the J gene lost 6 bases, with 13 bases spanning the gap. The germline gives CDR1 SGHTA, CDR2 FQGNSA. The CDR3 has 14 residues. The CDR3 sequence is CASSLSPGGDGYTF. DNA of the CDR3: TGTGCCAGCAGCTTAAGTCCGGGGGGTGATGGCTACACCTTC.

The J gene is TRBJ2-2, the V gene TRBV12-3 or TRBV12-4; 7 nucleotides agree with TRBD2. This CDR3 is built from 16 residues. V trimming: 3 bases; J trimming: 6 bases; junction bases outside the gene matches: 10. Here the CDR3 reads CASSLPVGLSPGELFF. In DNA form, the CDR3 reads TGTGCCAGCAGTTTGCCGGTGGGACTATCCCCCGGGGAGCTGTTTTTT.

The rearrangement uses TRBV9 and TRBJ2-1; the match to TRBD2 covers 15 bases. The CDR3 consists of 16 residues. The germline CDR1 and CDR2 sequences are SGDLS and YYNGEE. Trimming at V came to 3 bases and at J to 8 bases, leaving 6 bases not matched to a gene. CDR3 residues: CASSAGLAGGPHEQFF. The CDR3 bases are TGTGCCAGCAGCGCCGGACTAGCGGGAGGGCCCCATGAGCAGTTCTTC.

Only a few counts were recorded for this clonotype. The chain combines TRBV7-9 with TRBJ2-3; D might be TRBD2 (5 bases). The germline V gene encodes CDR1 SEHNR and CDR2 FQNEAQ (reference sequence). V was clipped by 2 bases and J by 3 bases, with 12 bases between them. CDR3 length equals 15 residues. CDR3 amino acids: CASSLLGGGTDTQYF. In DNA form, the CDR3 reads TGTGCCAGCAGCTTACTCGGAGGCGGGACAGATACGCAGTATTTT.

The chain has TRBV2 and TRBJ2-1; D is possibly TRBD1 (6 bases). The CDR3 totals 15 residues. The germline CDR1 and CDR2 sequences are SNHLY and FYNNEI. V was clipped by 1 base and J by 6 bases, with 13 bases between them. In nucleotides, the CDR3 is TGTGCCAGCAGTGAAGACAGGGTAAAGGCCAATGAGCAGTTCTTC. It yields the protein CASSEDRVKANEQFF. The full variable domain, in which reference TRBV2 and TRBJ2-1 provide the parts outside the CDR3, is EPEVTQTPSHQVTQMGQEVILRCVPISNHLYFYWYRQILGQKVEFLVSFYNNEISEKSEIFDDQFSVERPDGSNFTLKIRSTKLEDSAMYFCASSEDRVKANEQFFGPGTRLTVL.

The gene calls are TRBV12-3 or TRBV12-4 and TRBJ2-7; TRBD2 matches 16 bases. The CDR3 extends over 18 amino acids. V lost 6 bases to trimming and J lost 7 bases; unmatched junction nucleotides: 15. CDR3 sequence reads: CASRAEVGTSGRAEEQYF. The CDR3 bases are TGTGCCAGCAGGGCCGAAGTTGGGACTAGCGGGAGGGCAGAAGAGCAGTACTTC.

J is TRBJ2-5 and V is TRBV9; D not resolved. The CDR3 length is 13 residues. The germline V gene encodes CDR1 SGDLS and CDR2 YYNGEE. Trimming took 3 bases from V and 1 from J, leaving 7 bases between them. The CDR3 nucleotides read TGTGCCAGCAGCGCACACCTCCAAGAGACCCAGTACTTC. It codes for CASSAHLQETQYF.

The genes are TRBV15 and TRBJ2-3; D may correspond to TRBD1 or TRBD2 (5 bases each). CDR3 length: 15 amino acids. The germline V and J ends were trimmed by 2 bases and 4 bases, with 13 bases remaining between them. Germline CDR1 is LNHNV and CDR2 is YYDKDF (reference sequence). The CDR3 DNA reads TGTGCCACCAGCAGACAAGCCGGGACCCCAGATACGCAGTATTTT. Amino acids: CATSRQAGTPDTQYF.

The chain has TRBV20-1 and TRBJ1-5; 9 nucleotides line up with TRBD1. V lost 5 bases to trimming and J lost 6 bases; unmatched junction nucleotides: 8. The CDR3 is 14 amino acids. Germline lookup yields CDR1 DFQATT and CDR2 SNEGSKA (reference sequence). The CDR3 sequence: CSALEQGAGQPQHF. In DNA, the CDR3 is TGCAGTGCTCTCGAACAGGGGGCTGGTCAGCCCCAGCATTTT.

This clonotype has only a few counts. V is TRBV29-1 and J is TRBJ1-2; 8 nucleotides agree with TRBD1. V dropped 5 bases and J dropped 8; count of bases not matched to a gene: 10. Looked up from germline, CDR1 is SQVTM and CDR2 is ANQGSEA. The CDR3 length is 13 residues. As DNA, the CDR3 is TGCAGCGTTTTCAGGACAGGGTTGAGCGGCTACACCTTC. Its translation is CSVFRTGLSGYTF. Variable domain in full (rest from reference TRBV29-1 and TRBJ1-2): SAVISQKPSRDICQRGTSLTIQCQVDSQVTMMFWYRQQPGQSLTLIATANQGSEATYESGFVIDKFPISRPNLTFSTLTVSNMSPEDSSIYLCSVFRTGLSGYTFGSGTRLTVV.

V is TRBV9 and J is TRBJ2-1; no reliable D call. Per the germline V gene, CDR1 is SGDLS and CDR2 is YYNGEE. Trimming took off 0 bases at V and 5 bases at J, with 18 bases between the two ends. The CDR3 spans 17 residues. The CDR3 reads CASSVELNTYGNNEQFF. CDR3 DNA: TGTGCCAGCAGCGTAGAACTGAACACTTATGGAAACAATGAGCAGTTCTTC.